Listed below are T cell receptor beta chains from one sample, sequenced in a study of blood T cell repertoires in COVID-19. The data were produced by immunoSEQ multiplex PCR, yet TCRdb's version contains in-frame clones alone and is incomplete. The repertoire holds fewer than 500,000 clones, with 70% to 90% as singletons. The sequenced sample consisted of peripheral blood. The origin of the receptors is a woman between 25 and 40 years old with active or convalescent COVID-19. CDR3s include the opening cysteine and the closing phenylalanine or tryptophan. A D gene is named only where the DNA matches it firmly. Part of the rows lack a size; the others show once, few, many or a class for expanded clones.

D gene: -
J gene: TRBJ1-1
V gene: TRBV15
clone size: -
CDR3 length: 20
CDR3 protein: CATSRDRSGRVSGMNTEAFF
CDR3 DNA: TGTGCCACCAGCAGAGATCGATCAGGGAGGGTGTCGGGCATGAACACTGAAGCTTTCTTT

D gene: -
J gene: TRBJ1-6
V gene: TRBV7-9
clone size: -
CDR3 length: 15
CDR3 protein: CASRTTTEYNSPLHF
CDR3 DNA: TGTGCCAGCAGAACAACAACCGAATATAATTCACCCCTCCACTTT

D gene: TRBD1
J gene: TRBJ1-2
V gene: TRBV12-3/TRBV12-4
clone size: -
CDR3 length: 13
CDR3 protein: CAIDTGGVYGYTF
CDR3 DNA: TGTGCCATCGATACAGGGGGCGTCTATGGCTACACCTTC

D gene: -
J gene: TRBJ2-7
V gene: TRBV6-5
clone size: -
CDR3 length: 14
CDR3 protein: CASSPTSSGYEQYF
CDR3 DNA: TGTGCCAGCAGTCCCACTAGTTCGGGCTACGAGCAGTACTTC

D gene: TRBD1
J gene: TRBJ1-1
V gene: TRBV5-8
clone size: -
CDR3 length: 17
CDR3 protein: CASSLEVWTGEKGEAFF
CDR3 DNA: TGTGCCAGCAGCTTGGAGGTATGGACAGGGGAGAAAGGTGAAGCTTTCTTT

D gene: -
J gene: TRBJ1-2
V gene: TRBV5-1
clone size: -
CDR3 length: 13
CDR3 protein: CASSVSTNYGYTF
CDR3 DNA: TGCGCCAGCAGCGTTAGTACTAACTATGGCTACACCTTC

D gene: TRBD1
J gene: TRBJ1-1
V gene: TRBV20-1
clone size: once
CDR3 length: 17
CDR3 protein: CSASLTGTGNLNTEAFF
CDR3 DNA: TGCAGTGCTAGTCTAACCGGGACAGGGAATTTGAACACTGAAGCTTTCTTT

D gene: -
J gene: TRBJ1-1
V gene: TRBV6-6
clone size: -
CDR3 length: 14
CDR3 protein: CASSDADRNTEAFF
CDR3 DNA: TGTGCCAGCAGTGACGCGGACAGAAACACTGAAGCTTTCTTT

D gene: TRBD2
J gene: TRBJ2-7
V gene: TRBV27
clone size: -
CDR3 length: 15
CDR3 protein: CASSLGGTSIDEQYF
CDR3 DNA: TGTGCCAGCAGTTTGGGGGGGACTAGTATCGACGAGCAGTACTTC

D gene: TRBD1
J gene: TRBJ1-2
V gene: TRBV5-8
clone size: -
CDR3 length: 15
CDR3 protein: CASSSRGTGVYGYTF
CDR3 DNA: TGTGCCAGCAGCTCCCGGGGGACAGGGGTCTATGGCTACACCTTC

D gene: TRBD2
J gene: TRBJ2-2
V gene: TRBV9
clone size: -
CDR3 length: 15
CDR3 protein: CASSPTSGSRGELFF
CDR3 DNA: TGTGCCAGCAGCCCGACTAGCGGGAGTAGGGGGGAGCTGTTTTTT

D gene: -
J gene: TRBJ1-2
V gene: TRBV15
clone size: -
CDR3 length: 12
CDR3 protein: CATSRAGYGYTF
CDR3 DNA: TGTGCCACCAGCAGAGCAGGCTATGGCTACACCTTC

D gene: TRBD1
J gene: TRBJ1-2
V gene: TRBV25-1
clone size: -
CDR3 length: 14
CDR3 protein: CASSEWDSGPGYTF
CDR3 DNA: TGTGCCAGCAGTGAATGGGACAGCGGCCCTGGCTACACCTTC

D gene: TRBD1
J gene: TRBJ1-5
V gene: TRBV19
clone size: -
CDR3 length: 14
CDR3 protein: CASSTRQGQQPQHF
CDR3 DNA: TGTGCCAGTAGTACCCGACAGGGACAACAGCCCCAGCATTTT

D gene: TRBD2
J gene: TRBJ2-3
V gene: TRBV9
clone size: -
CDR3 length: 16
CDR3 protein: CASSVHLAGSTDTQYF
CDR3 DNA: TGTGCCAGCAGCGTCCATTTAGCGGGGAGCACAGATACGCAGTATTTT

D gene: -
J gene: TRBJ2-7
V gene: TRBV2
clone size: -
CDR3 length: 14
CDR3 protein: CASSEYARNYEQYF
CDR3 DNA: TGTGCCAGCAGTGAATATGCGAGAAACTACGAGCAGTACTTC

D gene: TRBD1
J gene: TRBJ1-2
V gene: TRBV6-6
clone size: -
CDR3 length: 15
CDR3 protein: CASSRTGNQNYGYTF
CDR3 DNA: TGTGCCAGCAGTCGGACAGGGAATCAGAACTATGGCTACACCTTC

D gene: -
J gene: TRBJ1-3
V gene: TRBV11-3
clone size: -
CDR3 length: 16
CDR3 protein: CASSPSAGLSGNTIYF
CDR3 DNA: TGTGCCAGCAGCCCTTCCGCAGGGTTATCTGGAAACACCATATATTTT

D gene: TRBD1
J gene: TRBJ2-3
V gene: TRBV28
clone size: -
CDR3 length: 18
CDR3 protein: CASSLSRQGTISTDTQYF
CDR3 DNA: TGTGCCAGCAGCTTATCTCGACAGGGGACAATTAGCACAGATACGCAGTATTTT

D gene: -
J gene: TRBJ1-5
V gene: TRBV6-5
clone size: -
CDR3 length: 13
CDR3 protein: CASSYSNGQPQHF
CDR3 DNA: TGTGCCAGCAGTTACTCGAACGGTCAGCCCCAGCATTTT

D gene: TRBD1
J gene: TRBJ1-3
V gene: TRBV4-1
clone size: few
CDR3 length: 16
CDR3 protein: CASSRVEGAGGNTIYF
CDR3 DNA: TGCGCCAGCAGCCGAGTTGAGGGGGCAGGGGGAAACACCATATATTTT

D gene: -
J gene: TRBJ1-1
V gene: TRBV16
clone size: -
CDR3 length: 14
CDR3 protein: CASSHGGMNTEAFF
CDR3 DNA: TGTGCCAGCAGCCACGGAGGGATGAACACTGAAGCTTTCTTT